A selection of T cell receptor beta chains follows, all from one sample in a study of regulatory T cells in long-lasting Graves disease. MiXCR, run by TCRdb on the multiplex PCR reads, gives a single entry per CDR3 protein. The profile shows around 250,000 distinct CDR3 sequences, about 18% of them singletons. Separately, the same data were catalogued under a study of T cells in Graves' hyperthyroidism and ophthalmopathy.

Sequenced material: peripheral blood mononuclear cells (PBMCs), taken at new diagnosis, from a patient treated with antithyroid drugs. The source is a woman aged 25-40 years with Graves disease. Each CDR3 is given with its conserved first and last residue. The D gene is left open where the match is weak. A clone size is listed for some rows: how often the clone was seen (once, few, many), or a class if it is expanded.

J gene,clone size,V gene,D gene,CDR3 DNA,CDR3 protein
TRBJ2-5,many,TRBV11-3,TRBD2,TGTGCCAGCAGCCCCGGTTTGCGGGGGGCTCAAGAGACCCAGTACTTC,CASSPGLRGAQETQYF
TRBJ2-2,NA,TRBV9,TRBD1,TGTGCCAGCAGCGTCGAAGGACAGGGAGTAACCGGGGAGCTGTTTTTT,CASSVEGQGVTGELFF
TRBJ2-1,many,TRBV3-1,TRBD1,TGTGCCAGCAGCCAAGGGGGGACAGGGGGGGAGAATGAGCAGTTCTTC,CASSQGGTGGENEQFF
TRBJ2-3,few,TRBV4-1,NA,TGCGCCAGCAGCCAACCCACCCAGGGGGGTGTTGCGGATACGCAGTATTTT,CASSQPTQGGVADTQYF
TRBJ2-2,few,TRBV6-1,NA,TGTGCCAGCAGTGAAGTTATAAGAAACACCGGGGAGCTGTTTTTT,CASSEVIRNTGELFF
TRBJ2-7,NA,TRBV9,NA,TGTGCCAGCAGCGTAGGTCAGGGACTCGAGCAGTACTTC,CASSVGQGLEQYF
TRBJ1-2,NA,TRBV7-9,NA,TGTGCCAGCAGCTTAGTAGGGTTCGGCTATGGCTACACCTTC,CASSLVGFGYGYTF
TRBJ2-1,NA,TRBV20-1,TRBD2,TGCAGTGCTAGAGATTGGGGGGGGGAGCAGTTCTTC,CSARDWGGEQFF
TRBJ2-3,many,TRBV7-2,NA,TGTGCCAGCACCAATCGGGGGGCGGAAAGTTCAGATACGCAGTATTTT,CASTNRGAESSDTQYF
TRBJ1-1,NA,TRBV9,TRBD1,TGTGCCAGCAGCCAACAACAGGGGAAAAGATCTGAAGCTTTCTTT,CASSQQQGKRSEAFF
TRBJ2-7,NA,TRBV7-6,NA,TGTGCCAGCAGCTTAGGTGTCAGGAACGAGCAGTACTTC,CASSLGVRNEQYF
TRBJ1-2,NA,TRBV6-1,TRBD1,TGTGCCAGCAGCGTGACAGGGGCAAGTGGCTACACCTTC,CASSVTGASGYTF
TRBJ2-3,many,TRBV4-1,NA,TGCGCCAGCAGCCAAACGGTTAGGGAAGATACGCAGTATTTT,CASSQTVREDTQYF
TRBJ1-6,NA,TRBV5-1,NA,TGCGCCAGCAGCTTGTTCGGGGGGGATTCACCCCTCCACTTT,CASSLFGGDSPLHF
TRBJ2-1,NA,TRBV5-4,TRBD2,TGTGCCAGCAGCCCCCTAGCGGGGGGCCCCAAGGATGAGCAGTTCTTC,CASSPLAGGPKDEQFF
TRBJ2-1,NA,TRBV12-3/TRBV12-4,TRBD2,TGTGCCAGCAGTTCCGTTACTAGCGGGGTCTACAATGAGCAGTTCTTC,CASSSVTSGVYNEQFF
TRBJ2-1,many,TRBV5-1,TRBD1,TGCGCCAGCAGCTTGGCGGGACAGGGGAACCGCAATGAGCAGTTCTTC,CASSLAGQGNRNEQFF
TRBJ1-2,many,TRBV29-1,NA,TGCAGCGTTGAAGATCGGCGGGTCTCTAACTATGGCTACACCTTC,CSVEDRRVSNYGYTF
TRBJ1-1,many,TRBV12-3/TRBV12-4,NA,TGTGCCAGCAGTTTCTCGCGGGCAGGGGCCACTGAAGCTTTCTTT,CASSFSRAGATEAFF
TRBJ2-3,NA,TRBV7-9,NA,TGTGCCAGCCGGACTATAGGCACAGATACGCAGTATTTT,CASRTIGTDTQYF
TRBJ1-2,many,TRBV10-3,NA,TGTGCCATCAGTGACAAAGTGACAGTGGAGGGGGACTATGGCTACACCTTC,CAISDKVTVEGDYGYTF
TRBJ1-3,NA,TRBV3-1,NA,NA,CAGSQVGEGNTIYF
TRBJ1-2,many,TRBV2,NA,TGTGCCAGCAGCTTAGGCAGATCGGGGGGCTACACCTTC,CASSLGRSGGYTF
TRBJ1-5,many,TRBV12-3/TRBV12-4,NA,TGTGCCAGCAGTCCCCGGACGGCTTATAGCAATCAGCCCCAGCATTTT,CASSPRTAYSNQPQHF
TRBJ2-1,many,TRBV2,NA,TGTGCCAGCAGGGGGATTGCGGATGAGCAGTTCTTC,CASRGIADEQFF
TRBJ2-2,many,TRBV2,NA,TGTGCCAGCAACAGGGCGAACACCGGGGAGCTGTTTTTT,CASNRANTGELFF
TRBJ2-4,NA,TRBV24-1,NA,TGTGCCACCAGTGCCGGACGCAAAAACATTCAGTACTTC,CATSAGRKNIQYF
TRBJ1-2,many,TRBV6-5,TRBD1,TGTGCCAGCAGTTTACAGGGGGCGCATTACTATGGCTACACCTTC,CASSLQGAHYYGYTF
TRBJ2-1,many,TRBV11-2,TRBD2,TGTGCCAGCAGCTTAGATGAAATAGCGGGGAAGTATGAGCAGTTCTTC,CASSLDEIAGKYEQFF
TRBJ2-3,many,TRBV27,NA,TGTGCCAGCAGTTTTATAGGGTCTGCAGATACGCAGTATTTT,CASSFIGSADTQYF
TRBJ2-5,many,TRBV2,TRBD1,TGTGCCAGCAGCGCGGGACAGGCCCAGTACTTC,CASSAGQAQYF
TRBJ1-1,many,TRBV19,NA,TGTGCCAGTAGTATAGTGGCTAGGGGGGACCTGAACACTGAAGCTTTCTTT,CASSIVARGDLNTEAFF
TRBJ1-1,many,TRBV6-1,NA,TGTGCCAGCGTACAGGTTTTTGAAGCTTTCTTT,CASVQVFEAFF
TRBJ1-2,many,TRBV7-2,NA,TGTGCCAGCAGCTTCTTGTTTCAGGGAAGTGGCTACACCTTC,CASSFLFQGSGYTF
TRBJ1-2,many,TRBV27,TRBD1,TGTGCCAGCAGTTTAAAGGGGACAGTCGGCTACACCTTC,CASSLKGTVGYTF
TRBJ2-5,NA,TRBV28,TRBD2,TGTGCCAGCAGTACCGGGACTAGCGGGGGGGCAGAGACCCAGTACTTC,CASSTGTSGGAETQYF
TRBJ2-3,many,TRBV5-4,TRBD2,TGTGCCAGCAGACAGACTAGCGCTGCAACGGATACGCAGTATTTT,CASRQTSAATDTQYF
TRBJ1-2,many,TRBV6-5,TRBD1,TGTGCCAGCAGTTACTCGGACAGGGTGAACTATGGCTACACCTTC,CASSYSDRVNYGYTF
TRBJ1-2,few,TRBV4-1,NA,TGCGCCAGCGGGCCGAGGAATGGCTACACCTTC,CASGPRNGYTF
TRBJ2-3,few,TRBV6-1,TRBD2,TGTGCCAGCAGACCATCAACTAGCGGGGCTCAGTATTTT,CASRPSTSGAQYF
TRBJ2-2,many,TRBV11-2,NA,TGTGCCAGCAGCTGGGGGATCGGGGAGCTGTTTTTT,CASSWGIGELFF